The 11 T cell receptor beta chains in this list originate from one sample, sequenced in a study of blood T cells in healthy people across ages. Primers used in a second PCR of roughly 6 to 11 cycles were a sample-barcoded 5' primer and a J-beta primer mix. TCRdb reprocessed the 5' RACE reads via MiXCR and lists one record per CDR3 protein. The sample records 750,000 to 1,000,000 distinct CDR3 sequences, about 28% being singletons. The same data also went into a second study, on T cells of mothers and their children.

Source material: blood. The origin of the receptors is a woman aged 40 to 50 in good health.

V is TRBV30 and J is TRBJ1-2; D remains ambiguous. The CDR3 loop spans 12 amino acids. V was cut by 6 bases and J by 8 bases, with 16 bases left in between. Germline values: CDR1 GTSNPN, CDR2 SVGIG (reference sequence). DNA of the CDR3: TGTGCCTGTACCGACCATTCGGCCGGCTACACCTTC. It encodes CACTDHSAGYTF.

The rearrangement links TRBV24-1 to TRBJ1-1; 9 bases are shared with TRBD1. J gave up 1 base and V 8 bases, and 4 bases lay outside the gene matches. The CDR3 spans 14 residues. CDR1 and CDR2 (germline): KGHDR, SFDVKD. In DNA, the CDR3 is TGTGCCACCAAACCGGGACAGGGGAACACTGAAGCTTTCTTT. Translation gives CATKPGQGNTEAFF.

Note on this clonotype: A single base separates this from a much larger clone, so it may be a read error. The gene calls are TRBV5-5 and TRBJ1-2; no reliable D call. The V gene's germline CDR1 is SGHKS and CDR2 YYEKEE (reference sequence). The CDR3 has 13 residues. The CDR3 sequence: CASSWDGVSGCTF. The CDR3 coding sequence is TGTGCCAGCAGCTGGGATGGTGTTAGTGGCTGCACCTTC.

This clonotype was counted between two and nine times. The CDR3 DNA reads as TGTGCCAGCAGCGTAGGAGCCCGAATAGGCACCTACGAGCAGTACTTC. Translating it yields CASSVGARIGTYEQYF. The genes are TRBV9 and TRBJ2-7; D uncertain. Deletions cut 0 bases from V and 2 bases from J, with 15 bases between. The CDR3 totals 16 residues. CDR1 is SGDLS, CDR2 YYNGEE, per germline.

Concerning this clonotype: This may be a read error, as it is one base from a much larger clone. The V and J genes are TRBV29-1 and TRBJ1-2; 7 bases agree with TRBD1. V lost 6 bases to trimming and J lost 3 bases; unmatched junction nucleotides: 4. The CDR3 loop spans 12 amino acids. Germline CDR1 and CDR2: SQVTM and ANQGSEA. The CDR3 protein is CSVNRGDYGYTF. The CDR3 bases are TGCAGCGTCAACAGGGGCGACTATGGCTACACCTTC.

Of note for this clonotype: Possible read error: a much larger clone is one base away. This chain connects TRBV20-1 to TRBJ2-7; a possible D gene is TRBD2 (5 bases). The CDR3 is 14 residues long. Trimming cost V 5 bases and J 7 bases, with 21 bases left between them. The V gene's germline CDR1 is DFQATT and CDR2 SNEGSKA (reference sequence). The CDR3 reads CSAGGLAISNEQYF. In nucleotides, the CDR3 is TGCAGTGCTGGCGGGCTAGCCATTTCCAATGAGCAGTACTTC.

This clonotype turned up a few times. Just one base apart from a much larger clone, this may be a read error. Here the CDR3 DNA reads TGCAGTGCTCCCCTTATGGGGCGAAACCACAATGAGCAGTTCTTC. This encodes CSAPLMGRNHNEQFF. The chain uses TRBV20-1 and TRBJ2-1; weak D call: TRBD1 (5 bases). The CDR3 runs to 15 residues. The V end was cut by 5 bases, the J end by 5 bases, with 19 bases between. Germline-derived CDR1 and CDR2 are DFQATT and SNEGSKA (reference sequence).

This clonotype has at least ten counts. The chain is built from TRBV4-1 and TRBJ1-1, with 9 bases matching TRBD1. V shed 3 bases and J 1 base; nucleotides not matched to a gene: 0. The CDR3 consists of 14 residues. Germline CDR1 and CDR2: MGHRA and YSYEKL. The CDR3 coding sequence is TGCGCCAGCAGCCAGGACAGGGGGAACACTGAAGCTTTCTTT. As protein: CASSQDRGNTEAFF.

Worth noting for this clonotype: This may be a read error, as it is one base from a much larger clone. The genes are TRBV6-5 and TRBJ2-1; the match to TRBD1 covers 9 bases. The CDR3 has 16 amino acids. Looked up from germline, CDR1 is MNHEY and CDR2 is SVGAGI. Trimming cost V 7 bases and J 8 bases; bases outside gene matches: 15. In DNA form, the CDR3 reads TGTGCCAGCACACCGGCCGGGACAGGGATTTACGATGAGCAGTTCTTC. Protein product: CASTPAGTGIYDEQFF.

As for this clonotype: A much larger clonotype is one base distant, so this may be a read error. The gene calls are TRBV7-2 and TRBJ1-4; D remains ambiguous. CDR1 and CDR2 (germline): SGHTA, FQGNSA. The CDR3 has 14 amino acids. In DNA, the CDR3 is TGTGCCAGCAGCTTACTAGGGAGTAATGAAAAACGGTTTTTT. As protein: CASSLLGSNEKRFF.

This clonotype showed up many times. The chain links TRBV5-8 to TRBJ2-7, with D maybe TRBD1 (6 bases). Germline assignment: CDR1 SGHTS and CDR2 YDEGEE. The length of the CDR3 is 15 residues. V lost 4 bases and J 1 base, leaving 15 bases between the germline ends. This CDR3 reads CASSPRGMTSYEQYF. CDR3 nucleotides: TGTGCCAGCAGCCCGAGGGGGATGACATCCTACGAGCAGTACTTC.